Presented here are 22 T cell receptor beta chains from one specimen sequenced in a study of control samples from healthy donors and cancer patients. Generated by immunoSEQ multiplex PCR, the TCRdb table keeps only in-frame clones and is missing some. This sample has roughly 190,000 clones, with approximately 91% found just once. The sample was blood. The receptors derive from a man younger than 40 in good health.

The CDR3 sequence is CASSPGALYGYTF. Here the CDR3 DNA reads TGTGCCAGCAGCCCCGGGGCATTGTATGGCTACACCTTC. The chain uses TRBV7-9 and TRBJ1-2, with D possibly matching TRBD1 (5 bases). The length of the CDR3 is 13 residues. V shed 5 bases and J shed 5 bases, with 12 bases lying between them. In germline, CDR1 is SEHNR, CDR2 FQNEAQ (reference sequence).

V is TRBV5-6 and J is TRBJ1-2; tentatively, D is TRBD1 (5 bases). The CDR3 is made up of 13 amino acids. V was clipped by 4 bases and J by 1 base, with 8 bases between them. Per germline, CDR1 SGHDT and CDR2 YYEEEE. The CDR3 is CASSLQVNYGYTF. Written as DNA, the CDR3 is TGTGCCAGCAGCCTACAGGTTAACTATGGCTACACCTTC.

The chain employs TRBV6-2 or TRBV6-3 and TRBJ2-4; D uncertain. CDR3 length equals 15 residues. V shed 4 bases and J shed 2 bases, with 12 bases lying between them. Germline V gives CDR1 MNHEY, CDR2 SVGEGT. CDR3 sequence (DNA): TGTGCCAGCAGTTTCAGATTAGGGACCAAAAACATTCAGTACTTC. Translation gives CASSFRLGTKNIQYF.

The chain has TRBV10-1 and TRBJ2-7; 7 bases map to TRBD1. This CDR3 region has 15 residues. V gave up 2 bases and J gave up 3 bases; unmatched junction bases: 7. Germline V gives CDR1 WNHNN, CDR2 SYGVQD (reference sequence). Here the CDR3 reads CASSETGARNYEQYF. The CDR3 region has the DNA TGCGCCAGCAGTGAGACAGGGGCGAGAAACTACGAGCAGTACTTC.

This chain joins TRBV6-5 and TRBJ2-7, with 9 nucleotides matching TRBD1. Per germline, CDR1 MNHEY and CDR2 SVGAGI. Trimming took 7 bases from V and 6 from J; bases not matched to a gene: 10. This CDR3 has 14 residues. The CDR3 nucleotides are TGTGCCAGCACCGCGGGGGACAGGGTTCCCGAGCAGTACTTC. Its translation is CASTAGDRVPEQYF.

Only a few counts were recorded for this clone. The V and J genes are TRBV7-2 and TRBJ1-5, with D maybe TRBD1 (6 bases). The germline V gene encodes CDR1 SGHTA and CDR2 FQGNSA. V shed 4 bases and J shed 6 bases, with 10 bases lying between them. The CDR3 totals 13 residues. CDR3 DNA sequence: TGTGCCAGCAGCTCACAGGGCGGTCAGCCCCAGCATTTT. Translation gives CASSSQGGQPQHF. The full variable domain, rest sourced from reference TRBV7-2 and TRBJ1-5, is GAGVSQSPSNKVTEKGKDVELRCDPISGHTALYWYRQSLGQGLEFLIYFQGNSAPDKSGLPSDRFSAERTGGSVSTLTIQRTQQEDSAVYLCASSSQGGQPQHFGDGTRLSIL.

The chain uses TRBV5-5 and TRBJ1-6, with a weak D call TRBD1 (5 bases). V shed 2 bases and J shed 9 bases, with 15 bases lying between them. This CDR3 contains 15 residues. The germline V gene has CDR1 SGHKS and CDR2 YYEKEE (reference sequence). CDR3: CASSFTAGRGSPLHF. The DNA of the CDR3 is TGTGCCAGCAGCTTTACTGCAGGGAGGGGTTCACCCCTCCACTTT.

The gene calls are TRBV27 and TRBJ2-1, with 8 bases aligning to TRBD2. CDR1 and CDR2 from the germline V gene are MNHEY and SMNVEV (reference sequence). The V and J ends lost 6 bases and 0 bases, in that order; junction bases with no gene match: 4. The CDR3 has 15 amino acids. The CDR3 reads CASSGGGSSYNEQFF. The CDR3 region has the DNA TGTGCCAGCAGCGGGGGGGGGTCCTCCTACAATGAGCAGTTCTTC.

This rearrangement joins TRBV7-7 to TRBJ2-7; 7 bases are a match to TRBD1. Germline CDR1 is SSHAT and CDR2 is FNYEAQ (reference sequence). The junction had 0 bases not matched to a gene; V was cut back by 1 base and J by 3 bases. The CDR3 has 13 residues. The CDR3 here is CASSLDRGYEQYF. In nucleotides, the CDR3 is TGTGCCAGCAGCTTAGACAGGGGCTACGAGCAGTACTTC. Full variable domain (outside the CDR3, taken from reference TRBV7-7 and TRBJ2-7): GAGVSQSPRYKVTKRGQDVTLRCDPISSHATLYWYQQALGQGPEFLTYFNYEAQPDKSGLPSDRFSAERPEGSISTLTIQRTEQRDSAMYRCASSLDRGYEQYFGPGTRLTVT.

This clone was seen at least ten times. The CDR3 loop is CASSQGPTAYEQYF. For the CDR3, the DNA is TGCGCCAGCAGCCAAGGACCCACCGCCTACGAGCAGTACTTC. The V and J genes are TRBV4-1 and TRBJ2-7; no reliable D call. The CDR3 consists of 14 residues. The germline CDR1 and CDR2 sequences are MGHRA and YSYEKL. Trimming took off 1 base at V and 2 bases at J, with 9 bases between the two ends.

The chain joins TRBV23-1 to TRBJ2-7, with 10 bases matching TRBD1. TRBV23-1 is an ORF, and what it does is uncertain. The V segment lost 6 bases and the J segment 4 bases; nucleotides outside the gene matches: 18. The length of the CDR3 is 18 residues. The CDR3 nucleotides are TGCGCCAGCAGCGGTGGGGGCAACTCCGGGACAGGGGAGTACGAGCAGTACTTC. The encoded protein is CASSGGGNSGTGEYEQYF.

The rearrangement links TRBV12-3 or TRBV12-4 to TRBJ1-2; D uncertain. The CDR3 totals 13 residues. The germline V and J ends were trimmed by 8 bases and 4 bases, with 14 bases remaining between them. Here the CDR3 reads CASRGGRFYGYTF. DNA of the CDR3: TGTGCCAGCCGAGGAGGAAGGTTCTATGGCTACACCTTC.

The CDR3 here is CASRDKHNQPQHF. CDR3 coding DNA: TGCGCCAGCAGGGACAAACACAATCAGCCCCAGCATTTT. The chain is built from TRBV10-2 and TRBJ1-5; D possibly corresponds to TRBD1 (5 bases). CDR1 is WSHSY and CDR2 is SAAADI in the germline V gene. CDR3 length: 13 amino acids. Trimming pared 6 bases from V and 3 bases from J, leaving 9 bases between.

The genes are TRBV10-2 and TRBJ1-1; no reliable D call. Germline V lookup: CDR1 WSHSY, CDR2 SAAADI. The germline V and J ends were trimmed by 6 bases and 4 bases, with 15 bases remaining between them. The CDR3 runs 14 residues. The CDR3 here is CASRGFGRGTEAFF. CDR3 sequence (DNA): TGCGCCAGCAGGGGGTTTGGGCGCGGCACTGAAGCTTTCTTT.

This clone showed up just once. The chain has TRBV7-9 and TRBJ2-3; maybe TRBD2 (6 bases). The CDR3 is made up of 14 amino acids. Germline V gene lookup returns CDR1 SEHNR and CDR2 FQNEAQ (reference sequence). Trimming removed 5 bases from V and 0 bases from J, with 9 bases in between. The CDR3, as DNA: TGTGCCAGCAGCCTTAGCGGAAGCACAGATACGCAGTATTTT. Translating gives CASSLSGSTDTQYF.

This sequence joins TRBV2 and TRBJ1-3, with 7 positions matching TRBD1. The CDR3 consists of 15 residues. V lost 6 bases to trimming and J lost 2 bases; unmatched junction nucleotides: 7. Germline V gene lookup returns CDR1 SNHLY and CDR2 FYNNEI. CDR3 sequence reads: CASRDRQGAGNTIYF. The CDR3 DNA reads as TGTGCCAGCAGAGACCGACAGGGAGCTGGAAACACCATATATTTT.

The CDR3 bases are TGTGCCTGGAGCCGACAGGGGGCAGGTTATACCGGGGAGCTGTTTTTT. The encoded protein is CAWSRQGAGYTGELFF. The genes are TRBV30 and TRBJ2-2; 10 bases map to TRBD1. V was pared by 3 bases and J by 5 bases, with 9 bases of the junction left unmatched. The germline V gene has CDR1 GTSNPN and CDR2 SVGIG (reference sequence). The CDR3 totals 16 residues.

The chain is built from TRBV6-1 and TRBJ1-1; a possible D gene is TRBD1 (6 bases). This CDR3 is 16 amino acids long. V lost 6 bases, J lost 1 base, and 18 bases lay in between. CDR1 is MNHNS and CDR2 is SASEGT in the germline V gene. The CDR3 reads CASRETGWGANTEAFF. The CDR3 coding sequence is TGTGCCAGCAGGGAAACAGGGTGGGGGGCGAACACTGAAGCTTTCTTT.

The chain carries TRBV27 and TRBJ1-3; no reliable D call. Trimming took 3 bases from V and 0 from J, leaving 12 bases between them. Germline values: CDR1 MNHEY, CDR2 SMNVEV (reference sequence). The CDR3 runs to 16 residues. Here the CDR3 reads CASSFGPVSSGNTIYF. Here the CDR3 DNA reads TGTGCCAGCAGTTTCGGACCCGTGAGCTCTGGAAACACCATATATTTT.

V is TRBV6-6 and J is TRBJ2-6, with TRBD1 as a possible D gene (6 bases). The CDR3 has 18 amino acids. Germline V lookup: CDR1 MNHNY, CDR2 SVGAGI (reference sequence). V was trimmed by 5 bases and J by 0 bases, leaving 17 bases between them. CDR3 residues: CASSRGGGGLSGANVLTF. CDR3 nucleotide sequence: TGTGCCAGCAGTCGCGGTGGGGGCGGGCTCTCTGGGGCCAACGTCCTGACTTTC.

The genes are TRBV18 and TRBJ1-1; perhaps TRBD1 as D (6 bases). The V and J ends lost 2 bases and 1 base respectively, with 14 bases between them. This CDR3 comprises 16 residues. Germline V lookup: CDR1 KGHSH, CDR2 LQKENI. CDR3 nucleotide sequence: TGTGCCAGCTCACCAACGTCACAGGGCCCGAACACTGAAGCTTTCTTT. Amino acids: CASSPTSQGPNTEAFF.

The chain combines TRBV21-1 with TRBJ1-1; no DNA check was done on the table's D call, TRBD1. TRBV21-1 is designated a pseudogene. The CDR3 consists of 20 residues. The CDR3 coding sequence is TGTGCCAGCAGCGGCCGGTCTCAGTTTTTACAGGGGGCGCAGGACACTGAAGCTTTCTTT. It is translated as CASSGRSQFLQGAQDTEAFF.